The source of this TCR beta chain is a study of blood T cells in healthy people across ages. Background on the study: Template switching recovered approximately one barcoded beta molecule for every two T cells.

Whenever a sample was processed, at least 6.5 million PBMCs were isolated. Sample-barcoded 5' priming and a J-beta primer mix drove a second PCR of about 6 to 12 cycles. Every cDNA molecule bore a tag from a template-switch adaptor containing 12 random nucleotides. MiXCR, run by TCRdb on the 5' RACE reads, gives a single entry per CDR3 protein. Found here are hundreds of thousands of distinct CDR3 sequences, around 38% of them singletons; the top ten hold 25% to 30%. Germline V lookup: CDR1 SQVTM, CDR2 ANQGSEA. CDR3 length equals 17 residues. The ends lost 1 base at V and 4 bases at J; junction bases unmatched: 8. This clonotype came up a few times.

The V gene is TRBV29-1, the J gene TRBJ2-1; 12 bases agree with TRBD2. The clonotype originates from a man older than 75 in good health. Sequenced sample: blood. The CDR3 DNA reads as TGCAGCGTTGAAGTCCTAGCGGGAGGGTCCGGGTACAATGAGCAGTTCTTC. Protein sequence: CSVEVLAGGSGYNEQFF.